A selection of T cell receptor beta chains follows, all from one sample in a study of T cells in Graves' hyperthyroidism and ophthalmopathy. TCRdb reanalysed the multiplex PCR reads using MiXCR and keeps one entry per CDR3 protein. The sample carries about 52,000 distinct CDR3 sequences, roughly half recorded once. The sequenced sample consisted of blood. All receptors derive from a woman aged 45-65 years with Graves' ophthalmopathy. CDR3s include the opening cysteine and the closing phenylalanine or tryptophan. The order of the fields is CDR3 protein, CDR3 DNA, clone size, J gene, V gene, D gene. A D gene is named only where the DNA matches it firmly. Rows give clone size only sometimes, using once, few, many, or a class for an expanded clone.

cdr3_aa: CASSERTGGGQPQHF
cdr3_nt: TGTGCCAGCAGTGAGAGGACAGGGGGCGGTCAGCCCCAGCATTTT
clone_size: many
j_call: TRBJ1-5
v_call: TRBV6-1
d_call: TRBD1

cdr3_aa: CASSNSGANVLTF
cdr3_nt: TGTGCCAGCAGTAACTCTGGGGCCAACGTCCTGACTTTC
clone_size: many
j_call: TRBJ2-6
v_call: TRBV12-3/TRBV12-4
d_call: NA

cdr3_aa: CASSPTGREKEKLFF
cdr3_nt: TGCGCCAGCAGCCCGACAGGGAGGGAAAAGGAAAAACTGTTTTTT
clone_size: many
j_call: TRBJ1-4
v_call: TRBV5-1
d_call: TRBD1

cdr3_aa: CASRNYSDMAEAFF
cdr3_nt: TGTGCCAGCAGGAACTACAGTGATATGGCGGAAGCTTTCTTT
clone_size: once
j_call: TRBJ1-1
v_call: TRBV2
d_call: NA

cdr3_aa: CASSVPWSLNQPQHF
cdr3_nt: TGTGCCAGCAGTGTCCCATGGAGCCTAAATCAGCCCCAGCATTTT
clone_size: medium-sized
j_call: TRBJ1-5
v_call: TRBV25-1
d_call: NA

cdr3_aa: CASSDSGTGGAEETQYF
cdr3_nt: TGTGCCAGCAGCGATTCCGGGACAGGGGGCGCAGAAGAGACCCAGTACTTC
clone_size: many
j_call: TRBJ2-5
v_call: TRBV9
d_call: TRBD1

cdr3_aa: CASSQLTSNTEAFF
cdr3_nt: TGTGCCAGCAGTCAACTTACATCCAACACTGAAGCTTTCTTT
clone_size: many
j_call: TRBJ1-1
v_call: TRBV5-6
d_call: NA

cdr3_aa: CASSQPTGNYEQYF
cdr3_nt: TGCGCCAGCAGCCAACCAACAGGGAACTACGAGCAGTACTTC
clone_size: many
j_call: TRBJ2-7
v_call: TRBV5-1
d_call: NA

cdr3_aa: CASSVGDSANTGEQFF
cdr3_nt: TGTGCCAGCAGCGTAGGGGACAGCGCGAACACCGGGGAGCAGTTCTTC
clone_size: NA
j_call: TRBJ2-1
v_call: TRBV9
d_call: TRBD1

cdr3_aa: CAISQPGPYYEQYF
cdr3_nt: TGTGCCATCAGCCAACCGGGACCTTACTACGAGCAGTACTTC
clone_size: NA
j_call: TRBJ2-7
v_call: TRBV10-3
d_call: NA

cdr3_aa: CASSLAVFSSPLHF
cdr3_nt: TGCGCCAGCAGCTTGGCCGTGTTTAGTTCACCCCTCCACTTT
clone_size: many
j_call: TRBJ1-6
v_call: TRBV5-1
d_call: NA

cdr3_aa: CASSVDPGSYNEQFF
cdr3_nt: TGTGCCAGCAGCGTAGATCCGGGGTCCTACAATGAGCAGTTCTTC
clone_size: many
j_call: TRBJ2-1
v_call: TRBV9
d_call: NA

cdr3_aa: CASSEGQGNTEAFF
cdr3_nt: TGTGCCAGCAGTGAGGGACAGGGCAACACTGAAGCTTTCTTT
clone_size: many
j_call: TRBJ1-1
v_call: TRBV2
d_call: TRBD1

cdr3_aa: CASSPNSGGGETQYF
cdr3_nt: TGTGCCAGCAGCCCAAATAGCGGGGGTGGAGAGACCCAGTACTTC
clone_size: many
j_call: TRBJ2-5
v_call: TRBV2
d_call: TRBD2

cdr3_aa: CSASGQGFGGELFF
cdr3_nt: TGCAGTGCTTCGGGACAGGGGTTTGGCGGGGAGCTGTTTTTT
clone_size: NA
j_call: TRBJ2-2
v_call: TRBV20-1
d_call: TRBD1

cdr3_aa: CSVEGGGQPQHF
cdr3_nt: TGCAGCGTTGAAGGGGGCGGTCAGCCCCAGCATTTT
clone_size: NA
j_call: TRBJ1-5
v_call: TRBV29-1
d_call: NA

cdr3_aa: CASSLVAYSGAYEQYF
cdr3_nt: TGTGCCAGCAGCTTAGTGGCCTACAGTGGCGCCTACGAGCAGTACTTC
clone_size: many
j_call: TRBJ2-7
v_call: TRBV11-2
d_call: NA